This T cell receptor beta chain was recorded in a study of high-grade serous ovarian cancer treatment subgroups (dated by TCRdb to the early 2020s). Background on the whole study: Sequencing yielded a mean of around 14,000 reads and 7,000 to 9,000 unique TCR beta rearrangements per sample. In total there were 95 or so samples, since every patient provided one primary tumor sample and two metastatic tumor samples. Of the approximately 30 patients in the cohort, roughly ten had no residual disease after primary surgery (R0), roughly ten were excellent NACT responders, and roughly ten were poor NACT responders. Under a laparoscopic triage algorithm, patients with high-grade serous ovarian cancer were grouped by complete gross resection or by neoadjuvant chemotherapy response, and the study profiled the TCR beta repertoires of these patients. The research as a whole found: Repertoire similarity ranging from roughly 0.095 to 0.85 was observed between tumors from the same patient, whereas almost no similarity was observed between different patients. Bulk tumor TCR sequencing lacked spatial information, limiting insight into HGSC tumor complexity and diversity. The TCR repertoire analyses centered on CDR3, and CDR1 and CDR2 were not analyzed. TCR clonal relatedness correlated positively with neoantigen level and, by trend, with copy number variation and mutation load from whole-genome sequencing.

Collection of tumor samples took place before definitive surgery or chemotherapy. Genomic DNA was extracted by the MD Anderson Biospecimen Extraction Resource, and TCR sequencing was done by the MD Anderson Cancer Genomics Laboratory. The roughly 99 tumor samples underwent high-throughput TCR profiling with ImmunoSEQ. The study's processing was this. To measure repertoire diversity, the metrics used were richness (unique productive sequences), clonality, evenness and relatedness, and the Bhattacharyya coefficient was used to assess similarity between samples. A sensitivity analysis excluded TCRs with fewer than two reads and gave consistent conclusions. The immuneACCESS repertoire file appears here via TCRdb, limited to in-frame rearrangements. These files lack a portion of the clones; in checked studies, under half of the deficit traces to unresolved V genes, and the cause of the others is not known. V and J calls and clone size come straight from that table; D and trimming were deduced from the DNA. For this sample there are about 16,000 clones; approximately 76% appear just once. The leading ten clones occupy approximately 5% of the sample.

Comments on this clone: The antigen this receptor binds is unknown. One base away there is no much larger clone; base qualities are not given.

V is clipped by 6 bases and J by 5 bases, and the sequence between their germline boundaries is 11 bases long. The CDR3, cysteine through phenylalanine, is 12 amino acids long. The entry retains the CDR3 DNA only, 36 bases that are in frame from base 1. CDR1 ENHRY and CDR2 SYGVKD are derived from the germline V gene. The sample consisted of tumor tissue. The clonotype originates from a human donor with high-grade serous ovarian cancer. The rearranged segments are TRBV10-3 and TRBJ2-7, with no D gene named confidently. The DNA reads TGTGCCATCAGCCCCGGTGGGCACGAGCAGTACTTC. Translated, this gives CAISPGGHEQYF.